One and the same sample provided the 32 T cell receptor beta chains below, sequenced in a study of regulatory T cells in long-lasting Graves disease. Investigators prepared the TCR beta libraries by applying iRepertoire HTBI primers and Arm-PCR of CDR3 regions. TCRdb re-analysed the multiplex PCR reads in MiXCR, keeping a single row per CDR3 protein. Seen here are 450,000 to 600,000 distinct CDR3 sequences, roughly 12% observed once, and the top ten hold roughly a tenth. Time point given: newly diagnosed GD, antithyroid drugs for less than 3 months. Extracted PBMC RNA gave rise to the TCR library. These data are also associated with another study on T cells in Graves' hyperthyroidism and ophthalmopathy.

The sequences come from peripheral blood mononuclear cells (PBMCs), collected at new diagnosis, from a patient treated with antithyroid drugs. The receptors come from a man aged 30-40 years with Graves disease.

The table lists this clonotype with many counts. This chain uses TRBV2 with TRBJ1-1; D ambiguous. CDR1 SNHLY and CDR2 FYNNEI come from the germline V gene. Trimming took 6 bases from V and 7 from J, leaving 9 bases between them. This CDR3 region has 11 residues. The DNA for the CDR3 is TGTGCCAGCAGCCCATGGATTGAAGCTTTCTTT. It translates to CASSPWIEAFF.

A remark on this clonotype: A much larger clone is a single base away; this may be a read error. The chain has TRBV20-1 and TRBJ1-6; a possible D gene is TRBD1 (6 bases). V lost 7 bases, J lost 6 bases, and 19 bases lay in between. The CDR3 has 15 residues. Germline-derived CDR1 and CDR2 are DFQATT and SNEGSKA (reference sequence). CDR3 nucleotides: TGCAGTGTTGGGGGGCGGGCGGAGGGTAATTCACCCCTCCACTTT. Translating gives CSVGGRAEGNSPLHF.

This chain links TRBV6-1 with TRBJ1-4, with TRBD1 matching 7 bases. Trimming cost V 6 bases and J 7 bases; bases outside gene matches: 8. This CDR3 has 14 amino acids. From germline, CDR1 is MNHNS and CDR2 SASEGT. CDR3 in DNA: TGTGCCAGCAGCGACCGACAGGGACGTGAAAAACTGTTTTTT. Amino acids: CASSDRQGREKLFF.

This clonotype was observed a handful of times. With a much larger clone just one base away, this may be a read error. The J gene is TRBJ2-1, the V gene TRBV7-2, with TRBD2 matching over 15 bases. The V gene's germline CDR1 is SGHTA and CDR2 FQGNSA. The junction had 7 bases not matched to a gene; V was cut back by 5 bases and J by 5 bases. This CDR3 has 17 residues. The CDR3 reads CASSKGLAGGLDNEQFF. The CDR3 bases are TGTGCCAGCAGCAAAGGACTAGCGGGAGGGCTCGACAATGAGCAGTTCTTC.

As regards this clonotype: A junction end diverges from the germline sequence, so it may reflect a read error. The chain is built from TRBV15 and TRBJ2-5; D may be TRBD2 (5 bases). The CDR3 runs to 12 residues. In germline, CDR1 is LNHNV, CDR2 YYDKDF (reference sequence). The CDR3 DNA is TGTGCCATCAGCAGAGAAGTCGGGGCCCAGTACTTC. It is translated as CAISREVGAQYF.

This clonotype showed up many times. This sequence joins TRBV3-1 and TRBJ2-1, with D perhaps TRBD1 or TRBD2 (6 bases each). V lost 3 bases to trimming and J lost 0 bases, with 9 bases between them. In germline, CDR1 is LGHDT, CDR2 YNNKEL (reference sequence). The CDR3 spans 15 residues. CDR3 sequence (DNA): TGTGCCAGCAGCCAGGGGGGCAGCTCCTACAATGAGCAGTTCTTC. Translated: CASSQGGSSYNEQFF.

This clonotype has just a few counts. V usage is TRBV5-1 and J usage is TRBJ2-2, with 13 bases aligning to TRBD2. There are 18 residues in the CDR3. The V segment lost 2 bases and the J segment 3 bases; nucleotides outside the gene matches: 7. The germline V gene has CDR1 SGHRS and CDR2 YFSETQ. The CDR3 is CASSFRTSGRWDTGELFF. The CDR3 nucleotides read TGCGCCAGCAGCTTCCGGACTAGCGGGAGATGGGACACCGGGGAGCTGTTTTTT. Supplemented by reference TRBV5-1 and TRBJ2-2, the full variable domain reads KAGVTQTPRYLIKTRGQQVTLSCSPISGHRSVSWYQQTPGQGLQFLFEYFSETQRNKGNFPGRFSGRQFSNSRSEMNVSTLELGDSALYLCASSFRTSGRWDTGELFFGEGSRLTVL.

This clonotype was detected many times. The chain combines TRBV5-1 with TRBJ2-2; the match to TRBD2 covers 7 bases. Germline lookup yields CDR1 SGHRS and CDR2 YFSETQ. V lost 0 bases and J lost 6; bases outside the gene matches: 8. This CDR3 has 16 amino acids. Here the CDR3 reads CASSLGGTKLPGELFF. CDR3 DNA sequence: TGCGCCAGCAGCTTGGGAGGGACTAAACTTCCCGGGGAGCTGTTTTTT.

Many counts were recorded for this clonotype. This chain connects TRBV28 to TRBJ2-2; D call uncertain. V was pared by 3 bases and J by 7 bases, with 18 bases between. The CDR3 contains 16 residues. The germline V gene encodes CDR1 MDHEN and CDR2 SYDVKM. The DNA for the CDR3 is TGTGCCAGCAGTTTCGCTCCGAAGAGATATGGCGGGGAGCTGTTTTTT. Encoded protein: CASSFAPKRYGGELFF.

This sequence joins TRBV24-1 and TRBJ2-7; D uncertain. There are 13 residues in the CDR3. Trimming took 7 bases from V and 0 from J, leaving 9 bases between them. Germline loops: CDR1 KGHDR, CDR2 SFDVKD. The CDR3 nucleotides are TGTGCCACCAGCTCATGGGGCTCCTACGAGCAGTACTTC. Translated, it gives CATSSWGSYEQYF.

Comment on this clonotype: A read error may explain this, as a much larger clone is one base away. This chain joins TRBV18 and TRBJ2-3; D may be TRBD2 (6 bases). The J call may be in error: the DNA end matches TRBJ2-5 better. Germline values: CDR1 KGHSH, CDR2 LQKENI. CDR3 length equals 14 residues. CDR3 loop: CASSLGGGKGTQYF. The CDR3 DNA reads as TGTGCCAGCTCACTGGGAGGAGGCAAAGGGACCCAGTACTTC.

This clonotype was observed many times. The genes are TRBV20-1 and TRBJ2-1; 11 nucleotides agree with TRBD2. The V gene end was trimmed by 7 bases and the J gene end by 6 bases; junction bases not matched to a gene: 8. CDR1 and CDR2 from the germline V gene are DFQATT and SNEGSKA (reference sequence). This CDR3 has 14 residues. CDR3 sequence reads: CSGRGTSGSNEQFF. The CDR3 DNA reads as TGCAGTGGCCGGGGGACTAGCGGTTCCAATGAGCAGTTCTTC.

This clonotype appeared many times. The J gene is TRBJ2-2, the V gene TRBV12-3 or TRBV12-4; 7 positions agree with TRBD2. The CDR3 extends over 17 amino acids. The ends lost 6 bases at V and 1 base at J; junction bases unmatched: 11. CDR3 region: CASRPKPLAENTGELFF. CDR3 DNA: TGTGCCAGCAGACCCAAACCTCTAGCGGAGAACACCGGGGAGCTGTTTTTT.

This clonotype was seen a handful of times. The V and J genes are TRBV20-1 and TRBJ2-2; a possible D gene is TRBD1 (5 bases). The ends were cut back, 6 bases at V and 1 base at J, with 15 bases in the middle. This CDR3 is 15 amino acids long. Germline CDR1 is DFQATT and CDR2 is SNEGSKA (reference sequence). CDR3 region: CSATDRLENTGELFF. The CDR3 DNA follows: TGCAGTGCCACCGACAGACTCGAGAACACCGGGGAGCTGTTTTTT.

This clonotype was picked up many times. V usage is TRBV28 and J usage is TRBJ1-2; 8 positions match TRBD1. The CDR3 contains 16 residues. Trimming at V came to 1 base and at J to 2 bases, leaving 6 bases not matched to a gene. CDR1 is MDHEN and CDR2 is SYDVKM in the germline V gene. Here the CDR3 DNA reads TGTGCCAGCAGTTTATCGCGAAGGACAGGGAACTATGGCTACACCTTC. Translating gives CASSLSRRTGNYGYTF.

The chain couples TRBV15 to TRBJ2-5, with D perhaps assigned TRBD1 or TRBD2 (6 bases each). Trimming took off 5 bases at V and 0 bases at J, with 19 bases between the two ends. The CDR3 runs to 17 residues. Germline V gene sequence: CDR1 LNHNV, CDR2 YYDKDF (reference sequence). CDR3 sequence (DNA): TGTGCCACCAGCCCCTTTACCCACAGGGACTACCAAGAGACCCAGTACTTC. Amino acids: CATSPFTHRDYQETQYF.

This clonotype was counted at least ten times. DNA for the CDR3: TGTGCCAGCACCTTTTCGGGGAAAGAGACCCAGTACTTC. It yields the protein CASTFSGKETQYF. This chain uses TRBV7-9 with TRBJ2-5; weak D call: TRBD2 (5 bases). CDR1 is SEHNR, CDR2 FQNEAQ, per germline (reference sequence). The CDR3 runs to 13 residues. Trimming took off 7 bases at V and 3 bases at J, with 12 bases between the two ends.

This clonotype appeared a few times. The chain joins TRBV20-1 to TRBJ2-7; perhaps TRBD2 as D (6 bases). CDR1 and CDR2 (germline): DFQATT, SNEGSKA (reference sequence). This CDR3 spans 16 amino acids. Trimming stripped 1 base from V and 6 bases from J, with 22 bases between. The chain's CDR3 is CSARATTGRLSLEQYF. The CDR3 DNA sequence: TGCAGTGCTAGAGCGACAACCGGGAGACTCTCCCTCGAGCAGTACTTC.

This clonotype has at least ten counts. The CDR3 protein is CATSDHRQRETIYF. CDR3 sequence (DNA): TGTGCCACCAGTGATCACCGACAGAGGGAAACCATATATTTT. V is TRBV24-1 and J is TRBJ1-3, with D possibly being TRBD1 (5 bases). This CDR3 is 14 amino acids long. V lost 3 bases to trimming and J lost 10 bases, with 15 bases between them. CDR1 KGHDR and CDR2 SFDVKD come from the germline V gene.

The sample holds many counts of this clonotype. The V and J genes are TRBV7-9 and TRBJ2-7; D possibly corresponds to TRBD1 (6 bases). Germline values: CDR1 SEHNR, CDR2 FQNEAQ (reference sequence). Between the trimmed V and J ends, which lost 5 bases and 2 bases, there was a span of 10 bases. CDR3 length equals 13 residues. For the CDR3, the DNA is TGTGCCAGCAGCGCCGCAGGGGCCTACGAGCAGTACTTC. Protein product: CASSAAGAYEQYF.

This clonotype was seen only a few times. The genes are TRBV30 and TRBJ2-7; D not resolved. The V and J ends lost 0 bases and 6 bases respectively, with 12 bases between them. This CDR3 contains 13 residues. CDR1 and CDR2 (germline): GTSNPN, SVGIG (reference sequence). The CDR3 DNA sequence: TGTGCCTGGAGTGTACGAAGGGAAAGCGAGCAGTACTTC. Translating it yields CAWSVRRESEQYF. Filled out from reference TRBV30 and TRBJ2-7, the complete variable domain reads SQTIHQWPATLVQPVGSPLSLECTVEGTSNPNLYWYRQAAGRGLQLLFYSVGIGQISSEVPQNLSASRPQDRQFILSSKKLLLSDSGFYLCAWSVRRESEQYFGPGTRLTVT.

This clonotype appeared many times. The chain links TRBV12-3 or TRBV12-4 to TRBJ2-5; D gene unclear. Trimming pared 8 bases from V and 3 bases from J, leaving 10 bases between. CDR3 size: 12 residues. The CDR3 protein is CASGILEETQYF. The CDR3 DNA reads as TGTGCCAGCGGCATACTGGAAGAGACCCAGTACTTC.

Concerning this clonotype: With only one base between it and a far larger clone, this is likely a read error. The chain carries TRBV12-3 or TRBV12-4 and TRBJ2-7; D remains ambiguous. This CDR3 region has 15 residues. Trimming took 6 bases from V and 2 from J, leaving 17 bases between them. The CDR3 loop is CASSRAPTVTYEQYF. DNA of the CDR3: TGTGCCAGCAGCCGCGCCCCGACGGTGACCTACGAGCAGTACTTC.

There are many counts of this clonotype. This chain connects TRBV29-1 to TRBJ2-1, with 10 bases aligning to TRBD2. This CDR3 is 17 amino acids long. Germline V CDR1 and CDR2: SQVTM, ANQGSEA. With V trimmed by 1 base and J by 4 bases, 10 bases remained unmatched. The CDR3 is CSVEGAGGPYIYNEQFF. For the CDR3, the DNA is TGCAGCGTTGAAGGAGCGGGAGGGCCCTATATTTACAATGAGCAGTTCTTC.

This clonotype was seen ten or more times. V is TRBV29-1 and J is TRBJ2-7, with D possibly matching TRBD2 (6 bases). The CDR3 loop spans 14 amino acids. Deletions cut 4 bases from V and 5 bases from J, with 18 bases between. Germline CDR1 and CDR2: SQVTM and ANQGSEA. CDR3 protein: CSVVRGGQRDEQYF. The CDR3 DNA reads TGCAGCGTTGTGAGAGGCGGGCAGCGGGACGAGCAGTACTTC.

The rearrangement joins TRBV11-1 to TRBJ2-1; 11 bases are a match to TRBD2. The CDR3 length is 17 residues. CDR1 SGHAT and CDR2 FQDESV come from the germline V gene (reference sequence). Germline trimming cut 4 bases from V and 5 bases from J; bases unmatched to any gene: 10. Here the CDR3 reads CASSSNPGTSGDNEQFF. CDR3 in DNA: TGTGCCAGCAGCTCAAATCCCGGGACTAGCGGAGACAATGAGCAGTTCTTC. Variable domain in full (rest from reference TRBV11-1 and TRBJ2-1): EAEVAQSPRYKITEKSQAVAFWCDPISGHATLYWYRQILGQGPELLVQFQDESVVDDSQLPKDRFSAERLKGVDSTLKIQPAELGDSAMYLCASSSNPGTSGDNEQFFGPGTRLTVL.

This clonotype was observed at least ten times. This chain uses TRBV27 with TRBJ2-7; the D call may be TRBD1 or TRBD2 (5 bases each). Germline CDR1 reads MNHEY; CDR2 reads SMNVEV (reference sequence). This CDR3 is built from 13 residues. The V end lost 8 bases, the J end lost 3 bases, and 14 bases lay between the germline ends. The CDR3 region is CASGRDPYYEQYF. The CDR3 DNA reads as TGTGCCAGCGGCCGGGACCCGTACTACGAGCAGTACTTC.

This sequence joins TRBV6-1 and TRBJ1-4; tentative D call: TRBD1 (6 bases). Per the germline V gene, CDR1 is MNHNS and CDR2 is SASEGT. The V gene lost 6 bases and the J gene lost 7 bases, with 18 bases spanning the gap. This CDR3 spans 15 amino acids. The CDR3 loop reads CASSHPQGKGEKLFF. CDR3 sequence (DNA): TGTGCCAGCAGCCACCCACAGGGAAAGGGTGAAAAACTGTTTTTT.

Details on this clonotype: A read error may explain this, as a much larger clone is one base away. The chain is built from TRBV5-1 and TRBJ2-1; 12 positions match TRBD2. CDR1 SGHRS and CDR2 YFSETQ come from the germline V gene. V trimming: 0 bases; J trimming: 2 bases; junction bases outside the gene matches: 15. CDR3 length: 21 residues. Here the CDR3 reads CASSLDPASGRAFDPYNEQFF. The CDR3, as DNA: TGCGCCAGCAGCTTGGACCCCGCTAGCGGGAGGGCCTTTGACCCCTACAATGAGCAGTTCTTC.

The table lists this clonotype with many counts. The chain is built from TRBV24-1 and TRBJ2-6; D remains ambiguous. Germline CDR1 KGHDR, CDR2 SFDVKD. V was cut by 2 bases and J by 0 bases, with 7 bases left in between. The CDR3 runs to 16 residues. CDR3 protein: CATSDWVDSGANVLTF. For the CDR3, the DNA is TGTGCCACCAGTGATTGGGTTGACTCTGGGGCCAACGTCCTGACTTTC.

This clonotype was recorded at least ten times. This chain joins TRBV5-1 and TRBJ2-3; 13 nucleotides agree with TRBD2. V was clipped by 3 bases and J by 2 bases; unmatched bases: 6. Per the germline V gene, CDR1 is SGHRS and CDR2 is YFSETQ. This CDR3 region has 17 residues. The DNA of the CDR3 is TGCGCCAGCAGCTCGGGACTAGCGGGAAGCCTCACAGATACGCAGTATTTT. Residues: CASSSGLAGSLTDTQYF.

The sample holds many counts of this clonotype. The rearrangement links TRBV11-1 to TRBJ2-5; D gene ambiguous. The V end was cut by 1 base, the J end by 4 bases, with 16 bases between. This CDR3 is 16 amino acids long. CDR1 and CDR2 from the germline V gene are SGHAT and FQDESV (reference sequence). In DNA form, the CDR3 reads TGTGCCAGCAGCTTAGGCGCTGTCTCCCTCGGAGAGACCCAGTACTTC. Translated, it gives CASSLGAVSLGETQYF.